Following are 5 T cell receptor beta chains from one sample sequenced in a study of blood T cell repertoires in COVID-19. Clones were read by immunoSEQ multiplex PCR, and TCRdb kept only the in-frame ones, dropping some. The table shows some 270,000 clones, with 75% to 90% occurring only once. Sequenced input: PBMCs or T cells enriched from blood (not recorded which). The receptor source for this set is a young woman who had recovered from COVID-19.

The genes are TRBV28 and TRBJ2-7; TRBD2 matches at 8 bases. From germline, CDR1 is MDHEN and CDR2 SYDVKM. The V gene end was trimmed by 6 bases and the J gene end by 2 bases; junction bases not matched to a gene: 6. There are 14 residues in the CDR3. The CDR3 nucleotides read TGTGCCAGCAGGCGCGGGGGGCGAACCTACGAGCAGTACTTC. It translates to CASRRGGRTYEQYF.

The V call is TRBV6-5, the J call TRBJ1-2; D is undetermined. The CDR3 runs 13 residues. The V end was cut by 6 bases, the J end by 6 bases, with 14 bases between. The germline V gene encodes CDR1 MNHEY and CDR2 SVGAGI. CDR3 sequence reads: CASRSRDINGYTF. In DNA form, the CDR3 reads TGTGCCAGCAGATCCCGGGATATTAATGGCTACACCTTC.

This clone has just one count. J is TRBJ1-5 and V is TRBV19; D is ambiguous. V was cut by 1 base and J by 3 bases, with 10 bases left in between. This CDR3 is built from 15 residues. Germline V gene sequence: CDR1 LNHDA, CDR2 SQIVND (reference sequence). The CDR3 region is CASSIGATYNQPQHF. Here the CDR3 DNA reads TGTGCCAGTAGTATAGGGGCCACATACAATCAGCCCCAGCATTTT. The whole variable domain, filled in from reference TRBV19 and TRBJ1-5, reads DGGITQSPKYLFRKEGQNVTLSCEQNLNHDAMYWYRQDPGQGLRLIYYSQIVNDFQKGDIAEGYSVSREKKESFPLTVTSAQKNPTAFYLCASSIGATYNQPQHFGDGTRLSIL.

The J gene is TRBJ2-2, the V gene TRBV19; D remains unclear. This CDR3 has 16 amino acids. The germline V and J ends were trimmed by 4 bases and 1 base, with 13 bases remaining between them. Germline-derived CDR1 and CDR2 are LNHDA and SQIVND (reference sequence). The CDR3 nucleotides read TGTGCCAGTAGTAGGGCTAACCGTGGGAACACCGGGGAGCTGTTTTTT. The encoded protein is CASSRANRGNTGELFF.

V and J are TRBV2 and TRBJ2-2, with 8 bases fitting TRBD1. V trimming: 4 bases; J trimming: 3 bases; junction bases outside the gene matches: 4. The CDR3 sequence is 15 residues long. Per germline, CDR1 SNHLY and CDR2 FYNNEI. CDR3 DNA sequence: TGTGCCAGCAGTGGGGTACAGGGGGACACCGGGGAGCTGTTTTTT. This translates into CASSGVQGDTGELFF.